Presented here are 20 T cell receptor beta chains from one specimen sequenced in a study of spatial heterogeneity in lung cancer. TCRdb analysed the 5' RACE reads with MiXCR anew, one entry per CDR3 protein. The top ten clones hold roughly 7% of a sample with just over 75,000 distinct CDR3 sequences, approximately 8% of them seen once. Described time point: sample taken at primary tumor resection. The sequencing here drew on PBMCs, taken at surgery. The receptors were sampled from a male donor with early-stage non-small cell lung cancer.

The sample holds many counts of this clonotype. The rearrangement links TRBV4-2 to TRBJ2-2; D might be TRBD2 (6 bases). This CDR3 is 18 amino acids long. The germline V gene encodes CDR1 LGHNA and CDR2 YNFKEQ. Trimming cost V 0 bases and J 2 bases, with 16 bases left between them. The CDR3 region is CASSQDMTGTLNTGELFF. The CDR3 DNA is TGTGCCAGCAGCCAAGACATGACCGGGACTCTAAACACCGGGGAGCTGTTTTTT.

This clonotype has just a few counts. A much more abundant neighbour one base away suggests this may be a read error. This rearrangement joins TRBV7-9 to TRBJ2-6; no clear D gene. CDR3 length equals 15 residues. Germline-derived CDR1 and CDR2 are SEHNR and FQNEAQ (reference sequence). CDR3 bases: TGTGCCAGCAGCTTCCCCGTGTCTGGGACCAACGTCCTGACTTTC. Amino acid sequence: CASSFPVSGTNVLTF.

This clonotype was observed many times. The chain employs TRBV9 and TRBJ2-7; 8 nucleotides agree with TRBD2. V lost 4 bases and J lost 0; bases outside the gene matches: 3. The CDR3 totals 14 residues. The germline V gene encodes CDR1 SGDLS and CDR2 YYNGEE. This CDR3 reads CASSLSGTSYEQYF. The CDR3 DNA is TGTGCCAGCAGCCTTAGCGGGACCTCCTACGAGCAGTACTTC.

The chain employs TRBV29-1 and TRBJ2-2; D not resolved. The CDR3 is 10 amino acids. CDR1 is SQVTM, CDR2 ANQGSEA, per germline. V was pared by 5 bases and J by 3 bases, with 1 base between. The CDR3 coding sequence is TGCAGCGTTTACACCGGGGAGCTGTTTTTT. Its protein is CSVYTGELFF.

At least ten counts were recorded for this clonotype. The V call is TRBV7-9, the J call TRBJ1-1; D gene ambiguous. The CDR3 totals 12 residues. Germline assignment: CDR1 SEHNR and CDR2 FQNEAQ (reference sequence). Trimming stripped 2 bases from V and 0 bases from J, with 1 base between. The chain's CDR3 is CASSLLNTEAFF. In nucleotides, the CDR3 is TGTGCCAGCAGCTTACTGAACACTGAAGCTTTCTTT.

V and J are TRBV13 and TRBJ1-1; no reliable D call. The germline V and J ends were trimmed by 1 base and 4 bases, with 13 bases remaining between them. The CDR3 consists of 15 residues. The germline V gene has CDR1 PRHDT and CDR2 FYEKMQ (reference sequence). CDR3 nucleotides: TGTGCCAGCAGCTTAGAGAGGACCTTAACCACTGAAGCTTTCTTT. Amino acid sequence: CASSLERTLTTEAFF. The entire variable domain, with the rest obtained from reference TRBV13 and TRBJ1-1, is as follows: AAGVIQSPRHLIKEKRETATLKCYPIPRHDTVYWYQQGPGQDPQFLISFYEKMQSDKGSIPDRFSAQQFSDYHSELNMSSLELGDSALYFCASSLERTLTTEAFFGQGTRLTVV.

This clonotype was seen a few times. The rearrangement joins TRBV5-4 to TRBJ1-1, with 9 bases fitting TRBD1. From germline, CDR1 is SGHNT and CDR2 YYREEE (reference sequence). Trimming took 0 bases from V and 3 from J; bases not matched to a gene: 6. This CDR3 has 16 residues. The CDR3 is CASSLVDRGKYTEAFF. Here the CDR3 DNA reads TGTGCCAGCAGCTTGGTAGACAGGGGGAAATACACTGAAGCTTTCTTT.

V usage is TRBV19 and J usage is TRBJ1-2; D possibly corresponds to TRBD1 (6 bases). Germline V gives CDR1 LNHDA, CDR2 SQIVND (reference sequence). The CDR3 totals 15 residues. Trimming stripped 5 bases from V and 7 bases from J, with 20 bases between. DNA of the CDR3: TGTGCCAGTAGTTCACAACAGACAGGTCCTGGTGGCTACACCTTC. Translation: CASSSQQTGPGGYTF.

Many counts were recorded for this clonotype. The V gene is TRBV15, the J gene TRBJ2-3; a possible D gene is TRBD1 (6 bases). V was pared by 1 base and J by 6 bases, with 11 bases between. CDR1 and CDR2 (germline): LNHNV, YYDKDF (reference sequence). The CDR3 is made up of 14 amino acids. The CDR3, as DNA: TGTGCCACCAGCAGAGGGCTAACAGGGGATACGCAGTATTTT. Amino acid sequence: CATSRGLTGDTQYF.

The sample holds a few counts of this clonotype. The V call is TRBV11-2, the J call TRBJ2-1; D perhaps matches TRBD2 (6 bases). V lost 5 bases and J lost 8, with 16 bases in between. The CDR3 extends over 14 amino acids. Germline CDR1 SGHAT, CDR2 FQNNGV. DNA for the CDR3: TGTGCCAGCAGCCACCGGGACTCGACGGATGAGCAGTTCTTC. This gives the protein CASSHRDSTDEQFF.

This clonotype appeared a few times. The chain is built from TRBV19 and TRBJ1-5; no definite D call. The CDR3 runs to 16 residues. Per germline, CDR1 LNHDA and CDR2 SQIVND (reference sequence). V gave up 3 bases and J gave up 2 bases, with 14 bases separating them. The CDR3 DNA sequence: TGTGCCAGTAGTATTACCGGTTTCGGGGGCAATCAGCCCCAGCATTTT. As protein: CASSITGFGGNQPQHF.

This clonotype occurred many times. The chain employs TRBV29-1 and TRBJ2-3; 13 positions agree with TRBD2. The CDR3 has 15 amino acids. Unmatched junction bases numbered 6, after V lost 4 bases and J lost 5 bases. Looked up from germline, CDR1 is SQVTM and CDR2 is ANQGSEA. For the CDR3, the DNA is TGCAGCGTTGCTGCACTAGCGGGAGGGGGAGATACGCAGTATTTT. Translated, it gives CSVAALAGGGDTQYF.

This clonotype was seen repeatedly, ten times or more. The CDR3 here is CASSESRGLGGGEQFF. Written as DNA, the CDR3 is TGTGCCAGCAGTGAAAGCCGGGGACTTGGGGGAGGTGAGCAGTTCTTC. The chain couples TRBV2 to TRBJ2-1; a weak D match, TRBD2 (6 bases). CDR1 is SNHLY and CDR2 is FYNNEI in the germline V gene. With 2 bases removed from V and 9 bases from J, the gap between germline ends came to 20 bases. The CDR3 contains 16 residues.

This clonotype has a count of ten or more. The J gene is TRBJ2-3, the V gene TRBV10-3; 11 bases align to TRBD2. The V gene end was trimmed by 8 bases and the J gene end by 4 bases; junction bases not matched to a gene: 11. There are 16 residues in the CDR3. CDR1 ENHRY and CDR2 SYGVKD come from the germline V gene. CDR3 DNA sequence: TGTGCCATCTCAGGACTAGCGGGCCGACCCCCAGATACGCAGTATTTT. It yields the protein CAISGLAGRPPDTQYF.

This clonotype came up many times. This chain connects TRBV11-3 to TRBJ2-5, with a tentative D call TRBD2 (5 bases). This CDR3 is 15 amino acids long. Germline CDR1 reads SGHNT; CDR2 reads YENEEA. Trimming stripped 1 base from V and 5 bases from J, with 14 bases between. CDR3 residues: CASSLVVFGGETQYF. In DNA, the CDR3 is TGTGCCAGCAGCTTAGTAGTTTTCGGCGGGGAGACCCAGTACTTC. The complete variable domain, with remaining parts taken from reference TRBV11-3 and TRBJ2-5, reads EAGVVQSPRYKIIEKKQPVAFWCNPISGHNTLYWYLQNLGQGPELLIRYENEEAVDDSQLPKDRFSAERLKGVDSTLKIQPAELGDSAVYLCASSLVVFGGETQYFGPGTRLLVL.

This chain connects TRBV19 to TRBJ2-3; TRBD2 might be the D (6 bases). The CDR3 totals 14 residues. Germline lookup yields CDR1 LNHDA and CDR2 SQIVND (reference sequence). The V end was cut by 3 bases, the J end by 2 bases, with 9 bases between. The CDR3 region is CASSMGLPTDTQYF. DNA of the CDR3: TGTGCCAGTAGTATGGGACTCCCCACAGATACGCAGTATTTT.

This clonotype came up many times. The J gene is TRBJ2-5, the V gene TRBV4-2; 9 positions match TRBD2. J was trimmed by 6 bases and V by 5 bases; bases with no gene match: 13. The length of the CDR3 is 16 residues. Germline V gene data show CDR1 as LGHNA and CDR2 as YNFKEQ. The CDR3 loop reads CASSLSTAGGSKTQYF. The CDR3 DNA is TGTGCCAGCAGCTTATCCACAGCGGGAGGATCGAAGACCCAGTACTTC.

The chain employs TRBV6-2 or TRBV6-3 and TRBJ2-7; D is ambiguous. Germline CDR1 is MNHEY and CDR2 is SVGEGT. The CDR3 runs 13 residues. The V and J ends lost 3 bases and 9 bases respectively, with 15 bases between them. The CDR3 loop is CASSYEGLRGQYF. The CDR3 DNA reads TGTGCCAGCAGTTATGAAGGCCTACGAGGGCAGTACTTC.

This chain connects TRBV12-3 or TRBV12-4 to TRBJ1-1; possibly TRBD1 for D (5 bases). The CDR3 consists of 15 residues. Between the trimmed V and J ends, which lost 6 bases and 2 bases, there was a span of 16 bases. The CDR3 bases are TGTGCCAGCAGCCTTTCCCCCCGGGGCAACACTGAAGCTTTCTTT. It is translated as CASSLSPRGNTEAFF.

This clonotype appeared many times. The chain carries TRBV6-1 and TRBJ1-1; D possibly corresponds to TRBD1 (5 bases). CDR1 and CDR2 (germline): MNHNS, SASEGT. The CDR3 sequence is 15 residues long. V was pared by 6 bases and J by 4 bases, with 18 bases between. The DNA for the CDR3 is TGTGCCAGCAGCGTAATAGGACAAGTATCCACTGAAGCTTTCTTT. This gives the protein CASSVIGQVSTEAFF.